Sequencing of this T cell receptor (beta chain) was carried out in a study of T cell responses to AZD1222 COVID-19 vaccine. Notes on the study in general: Seropositive status at baseline applied to only five to seven AZD1222 recipients. When two AZD1222 doses had been given, Spike-specific TCR breadth and depth rose. Spike-spanning, vaccine-associated CD4 TCRs were dominant at 160-218 and 743-854.

Clones were sequenced by immunoSEQ multiplex PCR, and TCRdb holds only the in-frame ones, with some missing. Altogether approximately 120,000 clones are present, 91% being singletons, with the ten largest covering roughly 7%. This CDR3 is 14 amino acids long. The ends were cut back, 2 bases at V and 5 bases at J, with 10 bases in the middle. Per germline, CDR1 LGHNA and CDR2 YNFKEQ. To note about this clone: The antigen is undetermined.

The sample here was peripheral blood, taken on day 0 of AZD1222 vaccination. The clonotype was recovered from an adult in good health. The chain is built from TRBV4-2 and TRBJ1-3, with D possibly TRBD1 on 5 matching bases. DNA of the CDR3: TGTGCCAGCAGCCAAAGGGGAAATAGAAACACCATATATTTT. It encodes CASSQRGNRNTIYF.